What follows is one T cell receptor (beta chain) and its context. The antigen is undetermined. Primers for the PCR totalled 60 Vbeta and 13 Jbeta. Profiling relied on immunoSEQ multiplex PCR, and the TCRdb table lists in-frame clones only, not all of them. The sample comprises fewer than 350,000 clones, 70% to 90% of which are singletons, and roughly 2.1% rests with the top ten. This record comes from a study of cytomegalovirus exposure and HLA in healthy donors. The study's findings and limits: The analysis excluded some indistinguishable V segments, including TRBV6-2 and TRBV6-3. A link between a missense DCLRE1C variant and TCR beta V- and J-gene trimming emerged from a later analysis. Overall, around 160 TCR beta chains were annotated as cytomegalovirus-associated. With DRB1 most and HLA-C fewest, TCR association rates differed between HLA loci in a later analysis.

Germline V gives CDR1 SNHLY, CDR2 FYNNEI. The CDR3 loop spans 15 amino acids. V was pared by 2 bases and J by 0 bases, with 7 bases between. The specimen was PBMCs. The chain couples TRBV2 to TRBJ2-2; D is possibly TRBD1 (5 bases). The TCR was taken from a woman in her late teens or twenties in good health and CMV-seronegative. CDR3 DNA: TGTGCCAGCAGTGAAAGACAGTCGAACACCGGGGAGCTGTTTTTT. It is translated as CASSERQSNTGELFF.